These 6 T cell receptor beta chains came from one sample sequenced in a study of blood T cells in healthy people across ages. Primed by a sample-barcoded 5' primer and a J-beta primer mix, a second PCR proceeded for about 6 to 12 cycles. Each CDR3 protein is one row after TCRdb ran MiXCR on the 5' RACE reads. This table holds 550,000 to 750,000 distinct CDR3 sequences, roughly 21% found once. The sequencing sample was made of blood. These receptor sequences come from a man between 70 and 80 years old in good health.

This clonotype was found a few times. The chain uses TRBV6-1 and TRBJ2-3; D remains unclear. The CDR3 is 15 residues long. V lost 1 base and J 4 bases, leaving 12 bases between the germline ends. The germline V gene has CDR1 MNHNS and CDR2 SASEGT. The CDR3 nucleotides are TGTGCCAGCAGTGAAGGGTGGGGTCGAGCAGATACGCAGTATTTT. It encodes CASSEGWGRADTQYF.

The genes are TRBV20-1 and TRBJ2-1; D is undetermined. Germline V lookup: CDR1 DFQATT, CDR2 SNEGSKA (reference sequence). The CDR3 sequence is 11 residues long. V was shortened by 3 bases and J by 7 bases, with 7 bases between the two germline ends. The CDR3 DNA reads TGCAGTGCTAGTTCCAAGAATGAGCAGTTCTTC. This translates into CSASSKNEQFF.

The CDR3 reads CSEGAGTEAFF. The CDR3 DNA reads TGCAGCGAGGGGGCTGGGACTGAAGCTTTCTTT. The V gene is TRBV29-1, the J gene TRBJ1-1; 7 bases are a match to TRBD1. V gave up 7 bases and J gave up 5 bases; unmatched junction bases: 4. The CDR3 loop spans 11 amino acids. Germline V gene sequence: CDR1 SQVTM, CDR2 ANQGSEA.

This sequence joins TRBV6-1 and TRBJ2-7; D possibly corresponds to TRBD1 (7 bases). With 9 bases removed from V and 5 bases from J, the gap between germline ends came to 14 bases. The CDR3 is 12 amino acids. Looked up from germline, CDR1 is MNHNS and CDR2 is SASEGT. As DNA, the CDR3 is TGTGCCAGTCAGGGGGGACGGAACGAGCAGTACTTC. Protein sequence: CASQGGRNEQYF.

The V gene is TRBV12-3 or TRBV12-4, the J gene TRBJ2-1; 12 bases are a match to TRBD1. The V and J ends lost 3 bases and 6 bases, in that order; junction bases with no gene match: 3. This CDR3 has 15 residues. CDR3 sequence reads: CASSLGTGGLNEQFF. The DNA of the CDR3 is TGTGCCAGCAGTTTGGGGACAGGGGGCCTCAATGAGCAGTTCTTC.

V is TRBV25-1 and J is TRBJ2-2, with D tentatively TRBD1 (5 bases). The CDR3 runs to 15 residues. Germline-derived CDR1 and CDR2 are MGHDK and SYGVNS. The V end lost 8 bases, the J end lost 2 bases, and 15 bases lay between the germline ends. CDR3 bases: TGTGCCAGCCAACAGGCAGGAATCAACACCGGGGAGCTGTTTTTT. Its protein is CASQQAGINTGELFF.